The 17 T cell receptor beta chains below come from one sample, sequenced in a study of blood T cells in healthy people across ages. The second PCR ran about 6 to 12 cycles with a sample-barcoded 5' primer and J-beta primers. Via MiXCR, TCRdb re-called the 5' RACE reads, giving one row per CDR3 protein. The sample consists of roughly 930,000 distinct CDR3 sequences, 45% to 50% of them appearing once. Sample: blood. The source is a man aged 25-45 years in good health.

V usage is TRBV5-1 and J usage is TRBJ2-3; TRBD1 matches at 11 bases. Trimming cost V 0 bases and J 8 bases; bases outside gene matches: 5. The CDR3 spans 15 residues. The germline V gene has CDR1 SGHRS and CDR2 YFSETQ. The CDR3 is CASSLVGQGVSTQYF. Written as DNA, the CDR3 is TGCGCCAGCAGCTTGGTGGGACAGGGGGTTTCTACGCAGTATTTT.

This clonotype was observed a handful of times. The rearrangement joins TRBV4-1 to TRBJ2-5, with D tentatively TRBD1 or TRBD2 (5 bases each). From germline, CDR1 is MGHRA and CDR2 YSYEKL. Trimming removed 4 bases from V and 2 bases from J, with 14 bases in between. The CDR3 has 15 amino acids. The CDR3 region is CASSPIRGEQETQYF. The CDR3 DNA follows: TGCGCCAGCAGCCCCATAAGGGGAGAACAAGAGACCCAGTACTTC.

This chain uses TRBV4-2 with TRBJ2-7; maybe TRBD2 (6 bases). Deletions cut 2 bases from V and 0 bases from J, with 17 bases between. Germline V gives CDR1 LGHNA, CDR2 YNFKEQ. The CDR3 is 17 amino acids. For the CDR3, the DNA is TGTGCCAGCAGCCAATTTTTAGGCGGGGAAATCTCCTACGAGCAGTACTTC. This translates into CASSQFLGGEISYEQYF.

The CDR3 spells CASSLGAGSNSPLHF. Here the CDR3 DNA reads TGTGCCAGCAGCTTAGGCGCAGGGTCCAATTCACCCCTCCACTTT. The rearrangement joins TRBV7-9 to TRBJ1-6; possible D gene TRBD1, 5 bases. CDR1 is SEHNR and CDR2 is FQNEAQ in the germline V gene (reference sequence). The V gene lost 1 base and the J gene lost 7 bases, with 11 bases spanning the gap. The CDR3 loop spans 15 amino acids.

This clonotype was observed a few times. The chain carries TRBV5-1 and TRBJ1-1; D is unclear. CDR1 is SGHRS, CDR2 YFSETQ, per germline. V gave up 0 bases and J gave up 1 base, with 7 bases separating them. The CDR3 length is 14 residues. CDR3 bases: TGCGCCAGCAGCTTGGACGGTCGGAACACTGAAGCTTTCTTT. Residues: CASSLDGRNTEAFF.

This clonotype was counted only a few times. V usage is TRBV7-9 and J usage is TRBJ1-1, with 7 bases matching TRBD1. Germline V CDR1 and CDR2: SEHNR, FQNEAQ (reference sequence). The CDR3 contains 12 residues. Losses at the gene ends were 4 bases for V and 13 bases for J; bases not matched to a gene: 9. The CDR3 sequence is CASSSAQGLVFF. In DNA form, the CDR3 reads TGTGCCAGCAGCTCCGCACAGGGGTTGGTTTTCTTT.

The chain employs TRBV7-2 and TRBJ2-5; 9 bases are shared with TRBD1. Unmatched junction bases numbered 8, after V lost 1 base and J lost 5 bases. Germline V lookup: CDR1 SGHTA, CDR2 FQGNSA. This CDR3 spans 16 amino acids. The CDR3: CASSLGPMDRGETQYF. CDR3 in DNA: TGTGCCAGCAGCTTAGGGCCTATGGACAGGGGCGAGACCCAGTACTTC.

The J gene is TRBJ2-2, the V gene TRBV7-2, with a tentative D call TRBD2 (5 bases). The V end lost 4 bases, the J end lost 4 bases, and 10 bases lay between the germline ends. Germline V CDR1 and CDR2: SGHTA, FQGNSA. This CDR3 region has 14 residues. CDR3 loop: CASSSDFSTGELFF. Here the CDR3 DNA reads TGTGCCAGCAGCTCGGACTTTTCCACCGGGGAGCTGTTTTTT. Using reference TRBV7-2 and TRBJ2-2 for the parts outside the CDR3, the full variable domain is GAGVSQSPSNKVTEKGKDVELRCDPISGHTALYWYRQSLGQGLEFLIYFQGNSAPDKSGLPSDRFSAERTGGSVSTLTIQRTQQEDSAVYLCASSSDFSTGELFFGEGSRLTVL.

This chain joins TRBV4-3 and TRBJ2-7, with a weak D call TRBD1 (8 bases). The CDR3 contains 16 residues. Germline-derived CDR1 and CDR2 are LGHNA and YSLEER. V was clipped by 0 bases and J by 5 bases, with 17 bases between them. CDR3 sequence: CASSQEPWTGTNEQYF. The CDR3 DNA reads as TGCGCCAGCAGCCAAGAACCATGGACAGGGACTAACGAGCAGTACTTC.

This clonotype was recorded a few times. The chain joins TRBV27 to TRBJ1-2; 8 bases line up with TRBD1. After removal of 0 bases from V and 3 bases from J, the junction contained 6 bases not matched to a gene. Germline V CDR1 and CDR2: MNHEY, SMNVEV (reference sequence). The CDR3 has 16 amino acids. The CDR3, as DNA: TGTGCCAGCAGTTTATCGTGGCAGGGGGCATACTATGGCTACACCTTC. Its translation: CASSLSWQGAYYGYTF.

This chain joins TRBV7-7 and TRBJ2-1; no firm D call. The CDR3 has 13 amino acids. The V and J ends lost 2 bases and 8 bases respectively, with 10 bases between them. In germline, CDR1 is SSHAT, CDR2 FNYEAQ (reference sequence). The CDR3 region has the DNA TGTGCCAGCAGCTTATCGGAGTTGGATGAGCAGTTCTTC. The encoded protein is CASSLSELDEQFF.

V gene TRBV12-3 or TRBV12-4 combines with J gene TRBJ1-2; unclear D gene. The CDR3 sequence is 15 residues long. Trimming shortened V by 3 bases and J by 4 bases, and 15 bases separated the two germline ends. DNA for the CDR3: TGTGCCAGCAGTTTTGAGGCAGGCCTCAGCTATGGCTACACCTTC. Residues: CASSFEAGLSYGYTF.

This chain uses TRBV20-1 with TRBJ2-4; TRBD2 might be the D (7 bases). The end of the DNA aligns better with TRBJ2-7, so the J call may be wrong. Germline V lookup: CDR1 DFQATT, CDR2 SNEGSKA (reference sequence). The length of the CDR3 is 13 residues. The CDR3: CSARSGGPFEQYF. CDR3 in DNA: TGCAGTGCTCGATCCGGGGGGCCGTTCGAGCAGTACTTC.

The chain recombines TRBV27 with TRBJ2-1; a possible D gene is TRBD2 (6 bases). The V end was cut by 3 bases, the J end by 3 bases, with 15 bases between. Germline V gene lookup returns CDR1 MNHEY and CDR2 SMNVEV (reference sequence). The CDR3 has 16 amino acids. The DNA of the CDR3 is TGTGCCAGCAGTTTGGAAGAGCGGGCGGGCTACAATGAGCAGTTCTTC. This gives the protein CASSLEERAGYNEQFF.

The rearrangement joins TRBV3-1 to TRBJ1-4; tentatively, D is TRBD1 (6 bases). Germline V gene lookup returns CDR1 LGHDT and CDR2 YNNKEL (reference sequence). With 7 bases removed from V and 10 bases from J, the gap between germline ends came to 13 bases. This CDR3 has 12 residues. This CDR3 is CASNRVDAKLFF. In DNA, the CDR3 is TGTGCCAGCAACAGGGTCGATGCAAAACTGTTTTTT.

DNA for the CDR3: TGCAGTGTCGCCACGGCCTACAATGAGCAGTTCTTC. This codes for CSVATAYNEQFF. This chain uses TRBV20-1 with TRBJ2-1; no clear D. The germline V gene has CDR1 DFQATT and CDR2 SNEGSKA (reference sequence). This CDR3 spans 12 amino acids. With 7 bases removed from V and 2 bases from J, the gap between germline ends came to 9 bases.

V usage is TRBV20-1 and J usage is TRBJ2-1, with a tentative D call TRBD1 (5 bases). The ends were cut back, 6 bases at V and 0 bases at J, with 18 bases in the middle. CDR3 length: 16 residues. Germline assignment: CDR1 DFQATT and CDR2 SNEGSKA (reference sequence). The CDR3 spells CSAPSVGPSSYNEQFF. In nucleotides, the CDR3 is TGCAGTGCCCCCTCGGTGGGGCCCAGCTCCTACAATGAGCAGTTCTTC.